Following are 3 T cell receptor beta chains from one sample sequenced in a study of blood T cells in healthy people across ages. A second PCR of about 7 to 12 cycles used a sample-barcoded 5' primer and a J-beta primer mix. MiXCR, applied by TCRdb to the 5' RACE reads, yields one record per CDR3 protein. The table has around 850,000 distinct CDR3 sequences, around 36% seen once; the top ten hold 13%. Sequencing was performed on blood. These receptors came from a man aged 18-30 years in good health.

Details on this clonotype: One junction end disagrees with the germline gene, perhaps due to a read error. The DNA of the CDR3 is TGTGCCAGCCGTTACGTCTGGGACAGGGATCGGTATGGCTACACCTTC. Its translation: CASRYVWDRDRYGYTF. The chain couples TRBV6-6 to TRBJ1-2; 9 bases agree with TRBD1. The V gene's germline CDR1 is MNHNY and CDR2 SVGAGI (reference sequence). The CDR3 consists of 16 residues.

This clonotype was recorded at least ten times. This rearrangement joins TRBV20-1 to TRBJ2-7; maybe TRBD2 (6 bases). Germline V gene lookup returns CDR1 DFQATT and CDR2 SNEGSKA (reference sequence). Trimming shortened V by 5 bases and J by 0 bases, and 11 bases separated the two germline ends. The CDR3 runs 13 residues. The CDR3 nucleotides are TGCAGTGCTCCCGCGCGGGACTCCTACGAGCAGTACTTC. Translation gives CSAPARDSYEQYF.

The V call is TRBV6-2 or TRBV6-3, the J call TRBJ1-5, with a weak D call TRBD1 (5 bases). The CDR3 totals 15 residues. The germline CDR1 and CDR2 sequences are MNHEY and SVGEGT. V lost 6 bases and J 4 bases, leaving 16 bases between the germline ends. CDR3 DNA sequence: TGTGCCAGCAGACTCCCGGGGGGTGGTAATCAGCCCCAGCATTTT. This gives the protein CASRLPGGGNQPQHF.